Shown below are 17 T cell receptor beta chains from a single sample sequenced in a study of T cells in Graves' hyperthyroidism and ophthalmopathy. The investigators amplified TCR beta CDR3 regions from RNA transcripts. Researchers ran a first-round RT-PCR on the TCR CDR3 using the HTBI primer set. TCRdb called the multiplex PCR reads again in MiXCR, with one record for every CDR3 protein. The table has about 92,000 distinct CDR3 sequences, roughly 49% seen once. The source material was blood. The receptors were sampled from a woman in her thirties or forties with Graves' hyperthyroidism.

This clonotype was seen at least ten times. In DNA form, the CDR3 reads TGTGCCAGCAGAAGCGGGAGAAACACAGATACGCAGTATTTT. This gives the protein CASRSGRNTDTQYF. This chain connects TRBV2 to TRBJ2-3; 8 bases match TRBD2. The germline gives CDR1 SNHLY, CDR2 FYNNEI. The junction had 4 bases not matched to a gene; V was cut back by 6 bases and J by 2 bases. The CDR3 extends over 14 amino acids.

The chain links TRBV9 to TRBJ1-2; D not resolved. CDR1 SGDLS and CDR2 YYNGEE come from the germline V gene. The V end lost 4 bases, the J end lost 4 bases, and 17 bases lay between the germline ends. The CDR3 is 15 residues long. CDR3 region: CASSPLGEAGYGYTF. The CDR3 nucleotides are TGTGCCAGCAGCCCCCTTGGGGAGGCGGGCTATGGCTACACCTTC.

This clonotype has just one count. A read error may produce the germline difference seen at one junction end. The chain links TRBV7-2 to TRBJ2-5; 9 bases are shared with TRBD2. This CDR3 comprises 14 residues. Germline V gene data show CDR1 as SGHTA and CDR2 as FQGNSA. In DNA form, the CDR3 reads TGCGCCAGCAACCCCCATAGCGGGAGTGAGACCCAGTACTTC. Its protein product is CASNPHSGSETQYF.

At least ten counts were recorded for this clonotype. This chain links TRBV20-1 with TRBJ2-5, with 9 nucleotides matching TRBD2. The CDR3 totals 14 residues. V shed 8 bases, J shed 2 bases, and the junction held 9 bases outside the gene matches. Germline V gene data show CDR1 as DFQATT and CDR2 as SNEGSKA (reference sequence). CDR3 amino acids: CSFSLAGGQETQYF. The CDR3 DNA reads as TGCAGTTTTTCACTGGCGGGAGGGCAAGAGACCCAGTACTTC.

The CDR3: CASSLRGLAGSYGYTF. As DNA, the CDR3 is TGCGCCAGCAGCTTGAGAGGACTAGCGGGTTCCTATGGCTACACCTTC. The chain recombines TRBV5-1 with TRBJ1-2; D uncertain. Germline V CDR1 and CDR2: SGHRS, YFSETQ. The ends were cut back, 1 base at V and 4 bases at J, with 17 bases in the middle. This CDR3 region has 16 residues.

The chain recombines TRBV11-2 with TRBJ1-2; 10 bases are shared with TRBD1. J was trimmed by 10 bases and V by 1 base; bases with no gene match: 6. The CDR3 loop spans 14 amino acids. CDR1 is SGHAT and CDR2 is FQNNGV in the germline V gene. CDR3 region: CASSLAGTGVNYTF. For the CDR3, the DNA is TGTGCCAGCAGCTTAGCCGGGACAGGGGTCAACTACACCTTC.

The CDR3 coding sequence is TGCGCCAGCAGCCAAGATGGGTACGATGGCTACACCTTC. Protein: CASSQDGYDGYTF. This sequence joins TRBV4-3 and TRBJ1-2, with D uncertain. V lost 0 bases and J 6 bases, leaving 8 bases between the germline ends. The CDR3 runs 13 residues. The germline gives CDR1 LGHNA, CDR2 YSLEER.

As regards this clonotype: The missing conserved phenylalanine or tryptophan at the end of this CDR3 makes a read error likely. Because the CDR3's place on the DNA is in doubt, the DNA is left out and the CDR3 is given as listed by TCRdb. The chain joins TRBV2 to TRBJ1-6. The CDR3 is 16 amino acids long, termini counted. The germline gives CDR1 SNHLY, CDR2 FYNNEI. The CDR3 region is CASSRSTTRDNSPLQS.

By sample fraction, this clonotype is medium-sized. The chain combines TRBV24-1 with TRBJ1-1, with D perhaps matching TRBD1 (5 bases). Germline-derived CDR1 and CDR2 are KGHDR and SFDVKD. Trimming stripped 5 bases from V and 1 base from J, with 10 bases between. This CDR3 contains 14 residues. CDR3 amino acids: CATSAQGGNTEAFF. The CDR3 coding sequence is TGTGCCACCAGTGCCCAGGGCGGGAACACTGAAGCTTTCTTT.

This clonotype was counted many times. The chain links TRBV24-1 to TRBJ2-5; D gene unclear. The CDR3 loop spans 14 amino acids. Trimming pared 4 bases from V and 5 bases from J, leaving 13 bases between. CDR1 and CDR2 (germline): KGHDR, SFDVKD. The CDR3 sequence is CATSEPKAGETQYF. CDR3 nucleotides: TGTGCCACCAGTGAGCCCAAGGCCGGGGAGACCCAGTACTTC.

V gene TRBV5-6 combines with J gene TRBJ2-7; D not resolved. The CDR3 covers 16 residues. The germline gives CDR1 SGHDT, CDR2 YYEEEE. Trimming took 1 base from V and 0 from J, leaving 14 bases between them. CDR3 loop: CASSLLIAPDSYEQYF. The CDR3 region has the DNA TGTGCCAGCAGCTTGTTAATCGCACCGGACTCCTACGAGCAGTACTTC.

Worth noting for this clonotype: A much larger clone is a single base away; this may be a read error. The chain has TRBV12-3 or TRBV12-4 and TRBJ1-4; 7 nucleotides match TRBD1. The CDR3 contains 16 residues. The DNA for the CDR3 is TGTGCCAGCAGTTTTCAGGGGGGGTGGTCGGGTGAAAAACTGTCTTTT. Residues: CASSFQGGWSGEKLSF.

This clonotype has at least ten counts. The chain carries TRBV29-1 and TRBJ1-1; possibly TRBD1 for D (5 bases). Trimming removed 6 bases at V and 3 bases at J, with 17 bases between. CDR3 length equals 14 residues. Germline lookup yields CDR1 SQVTM and CDR2 ANQGSEA. The CDR3 region has the DNA TGCAGCGTCCAGGGTGGGGTTGGGGACACTGAAGCTTTCTTT. Translation gives CSVQGGVGDTEAFF.

The chain uses TRBV7-8 and TRBJ2-3, with 7 bases that match TRBD2. CDR1 and CDR2 from the germline V gene are SGHVS and FQNEAQ. V lost 1 base to trimming and J lost 1 base; unmatched junction nucleotides: 5. This CDR3 comprises 16 residues. In DNA, the CDR3 is TGTGCCAGCAGCTTAGGGGACTACCTGCGCACAGATACGCAGTATTTT. Amino acids: CASSLGDYLRTDTQYF.

The sample holds many counts of this clonotype. The J gene is TRBJ1-5, the V gene TRBV19, with a weak D call TRBD1 (5 bases). V was cut by 4 bases and J by 5 bases, with 12 bases left in between. This CDR3 has 14 residues. Germline CDR1 is LNHDA and CDR2 is SQIVND (reference sequence). The CDR3 here is CASSRTGRDQPQHF. The CDR3 DNA is TGTGCCAGTAGTAGAACAGGTCGTGATCAGCCCCAGCATTTT.

The genes are TRBV7-9 and TRBJ1-4; D is perhaps TRBD1 (6 bases). The V gene's germline CDR1 is SEHNR and CDR2 FQNEAQ (reference sequence). This CDR3 comprises 16 residues. Trimming took 4 bases from V and 5 from J, leaving 17 bases between them. CDR3 in amino acids: CASSSAVGHLNEKLFF. CDR3 sequence (DNA): TGTGCCAGCAGCTCCGCGGTGGGACACCTAAATGAAAAACTGTTTTTT. The entire variable domain, with the rest obtained from reference TRBV7-9 and TRBJ1-4, is as follows: DTGVSQNPRHKITKRGQNVTFRCDPISEHNRLYWYRQTLGQGPEFLTYFQNEAQLEKSRLLSDRFSAERPKGSFSTLEIQRTEQGDSAMYLCASSSAVGHLNEKLFFGSGTQLSVL.

The genes are TRBV5-4 and TRBJ1-3; D is possibly TRBD1 (5 bases). Per the germline V gene, CDR1 is SGHNT and CDR2 is YYREEE (reference sequence). The V end was cut by 7 bases, the J end by 3 bases, with 17 bases between. CDR3 length equals 15 residues. The CDR3 bases are TGTGCCAGCGGCTCTCTTGGAAGGGGTGGAAACACCATATATTTT. This codes for CASGSLGRGGNTIYF.